A single sample is the source of the 3 T cell receptor beta chains below, sequenced in a study of shared clonotypes between healthy human individuals. Using immunoSEQ multiplex PCR, the repertoire was profiled, and TCRdb retains in-frame clones only, with some absent. The sample records about 980,000 clones, 60% to 85% being singletons. Sequencing was performed on memory CD4+ T cells sorted from blood. Regarding subset: CD45RA-negative fraction. Every receptor here comes from a man aged 18 to 29 in good health.

J is TRBJ2-4 and V is TRBV11-2; TRBD1 agrees at 8 bases. With V trimmed by 5 bases and J by 0 bases, 6 bases remained unmatched. The germline V gene has CDR1 SGHAT and CDR2 FQNNGV. The CDR3 totals 16 residues. The CDR3 protein is CASSTWTGKAKNIQYF. In DNA form, the CDR3 reads TGTGCCAGCAGCACCTGGACAGGGAAAGCCAAAAACATTCAGTACTTC.

This clone has more than one count but fewer than ten. The chain employs TRBV10-3 and TRBJ1-3; D possibly corresponds to TRBD1 (5 bases). V lost 2 bases and J lost 0, with 8 bases in between. Looked up from germline, CDR1 is ENHRY and CDR2 is SYGVKD. This CDR3 is built from 15 residues. The DNA of the CDR3 is TGTGCCATCAGTGAGGCAGGGTCCTCTGGAAACACCATATATTTT. Amino acids: CAISEAGSSGNTIYF.

The V and J genes are TRBV19 and TRBJ1-1; D ambiguous. Trimming removed 8 bases from V and 2 bases from J, with 15 bases in between. Germline V CDR1 and CDR2: LNHDA, SQIVND (reference sequence). The CDR3 consists of 14 residues. CDR3: CASQFQEGNTEAFF. The CDR3 DNA follows: TGTGCCAGTCAATTCCAGGAGGGCAACACTGAAGCTTTCTTT.